This TCR beta chain emerged from a study of radiation and T cells in renal cell carcinoma. Repertoires were generated with immunoSEQ multiplex PCR, while TCRdb's copy carries only in-frame clones and drops some. The table shows 130,000 to 150,000 clones, with about 88% occurring only once. CDR1 and CDR2 from the germline V gene are GTSNPN and SVGIG (reference sequence). This CDR3 is 12 amino acids long. V was pared by 3 bases and J by 4 bases, with 7 bases between. Time point here: baseline pretreatment blood. Specified treatment: 15 Gy SBRT to primary tumor, nephrectomy 4 weeks later. This TCR came from a woman between 45 and 65 years old with renal cell carcinoma. V usage is TRBV30 and J usage is TRBJ1-3; D ambiguous. Sequenced here: blood, sampled from a patient whose treatment included radiotherapy and nephrectomy. CDR3 in amino acids: CAWRGNGNTIYF. The CDR3 region has the DNA TGTGCCTGGAGGGGTAACGGAAACACCATATATTTT.